What follows describes a single TCR beta chain. CDR3 length: 12 amino acids. CDR1 and CDR2 (germline): MDHEN, SYDVKM. The V end lost 4 bases, the J end lost 6 bases, and 10 bases lay between the germline ends. This sample is part of a study of blood T cell repertoires in COVID-19. Here immunoSEQ multiplex PCR was the method, and the copy in TCRdb shows in-frame clones only, minus some. In the table there are about 220,000 clones, roughly 84% of which are singletons. The chain recombines TRBV28 with TRBJ2-7, with a tentative D call TRBD2 (5 bases). This sequence was found in a woman aged 60-70 years with acute or convalescent COVID-19. Sequenced: peripheral blood. The CDR3 coding sequence is TGTGCCAGCAGTTCGACCCGGGGCGAGCAGTACTTC. Translated, it gives CASSSTRGEQYF. The full variable domain, completed using reference TRBV28 and TRBJ2-7, is DVKVTQSSRYLVKRTGEKVFLECVQDMDHENMFWYRQDPGLGLRLIYFSYDVKMKEKGDIPEGYSVSREKKERFSLILESASTNQTSMYLCASSSTRGEQYFGPGTRLTVT.